This T cell receptor (beta chain) was captured in a study of blood T cell repertoires in COVID-19. The CDR3 length is 14 residues. The ends lost 5 bases at V and 1 base at J; junction bases unmatched: 4. Germline CDR1 reads MDHEN; CDR2 reads SYDVKM. Original handling: Counts of nucleated cells, estimated from reference gene primer amplification, were obtained. Sequencing was performed with immunoSEQ multiplex PCR; in TCRdb, only in-frame clones are kept and a portion is missing. V, J and clone size derive from that table, while D and trimming were established from the DNA sequence. Seen here are some 40,000 clones, around 90% observed once, and the top ten hold 0.3% to 0.4%.

Sequences were obtained from peripheral blood. The source of this sequence is a man aged 45-60 years with COVID-19, enrolled during active disease. V gene TRBV28 combines with J gene TRBJ2-5; 7 positions agree with TRBD1. The CDR3 sequence: CASSKGAFQETQYF. DNA for the CDR3: TGTGCCAGCAGTAAGGGGGCTTTCCAAGAGACCCAGTACTTC.